Each of the 9 T cell receptor beta chains below was sequenced from the same sample in a study of blood T cell repertoires in COVID-19. Repertoires were generated with immunoSEQ multiplex PCR, while TCRdb's copy carries only in-frame clones and drops some. The sample shows over 150,000 clones, roughly 85% of them seen only once. Material for sequencing was peripheral blood. The source is a woman in her seventies with acute or convalescent COVID-19.

The chain recombines TRBV21-1 with TRBJ1-2; TRBD1 reflects the table's D call only, with no check against the DNA. TRBV21-1 is a documented pseudogene. The CDR3 contains 16 residues. For the CDR3, the DNA is TGTGCCAGCAGCGAAGACAGGACAGGGGGCTTCTATGGCTACACCTTC. This codes for CASSEDRTGGFYGYTF.

This chain uses TRBV5-1 with TRBJ1-4, with TRBD1 matching 7 bases. The length of the CDR3 is 15 residues. From germline, CDR1 is SGHRS and CDR2 YFSETQ. The trim removed 3 bases at V and 0 bases at J, leaving 2 bases unmatched. CDR3 DNA: TGCGCCAGCAGCTCACAGGGGTCAACTAATGAAAAACTGTTTTTT. Its protein product is CASSSQGSTNEKLFF.

The genes are TRBV20-1 and TRBJ1-1; 7 bases fit TRBD1. V was clipped by 3 bases and J by 1 base; unmatched bases: 5. Germline values: CDR1 DFQATT, CDR2 SNEGSKA (reference sequence). The CDR3 is 14 amino acids. CDR3 DNA sequence: TGCAGTGCTAGTCCCTGGACAGGGAACACTGAAGCTTTCTTT. This sequence encodes CSASPWTGNTEAFF.

This chain connects TRBV2 to TRBJ2-7, with TRBD2 identical over 8 bases. V shed 8 bases and J 3 bases; nucleotides not matched to a gene: 9. Germline loops: CDR1 SNHLY, CDR2 FYNNEI. The length of the CDR3 is 14 residues. The CDR3 is CASSGTRLLYEQYF. For the CDR3, the DNA is TGTGCCAGCTCCGGGACTAGACTTCTCTACGAGCAGTACTTC.

This clone has only a few counts. This chain uses TRBV19 with TRBJ2-5; 11 bases line up with TRBD2. J gave up 2 bases and V 9 bases, and 8 bases lay outside the gene matches. Germline V CDR1 and CDR2: LNHDA, SQIVND (reference sequence). The CDR3 is 15 amino acids. Here the CDR3 DNA reads TGTGCCAGCTCCTCGACTAGCGGGGTACAAGAGACCCAGTACTTC. Its translation is CASSSTSGVQETQYF. The whole variable domain, remainder taken from reference TRBV19 and TRBJ2-5, is DGGITQSPKYLFRKEGQNVTLSCEQNLNHDAMYWYRQDPGQGLRLIYYSQIVNDFQKGDIAEGYSVSREKKESFPLTVTSAQKNPTAFYLCASSSTSGVQETQYFGPGTRLLVL.

This chain uses TRBV5-1 with TRBJ2-1; 14 bases line up with TRBD2. This CDR3 comprises 15 residues. The germline CDR1 and CDR2 sequences are SGHRS and YFSETQ. V was clipped by 5 bases and J by 9 bases; unmatched bases: 7. DNA for the CDR3: TGCGCCAGCAGTAAGGGACTAGCGGGAGTGGTTGAGCAGTTCTTC. Translating it yields CASSKGLAGVVEQFF. Complete variable domain (other parts from reference TRBV5-1 and TRBJ2-1): KAGVTQTPRYLIKTRGQQVTLSCSPISGHRSVSWYQQTPGQGLQFLFEYFSETQRNKGNFPGRFSGRQFSNSRSEMNVSTLELGDSALYLCASSKGLAGVVEQFFGPGTRLTVL.

The CDR3 nucleotides read TGTGCCAGCAGCCGAACCTGGACTAGCGGGGGGTACAATGAGCAGTTCTTC. Protein sequence: CASSRTWTSGGYNEQFF. This sequence joins TRBV4-2 and TRBJ2-1, with TRBD2 matching 14 bases. Germline V lookup: CDR1 LGHNA, CDR2 YNFKEQ. The CDR3 runs to 17 residues. J lost 4 bases, V lost 4 bases, and 6 bases had no gene match.

The sample holds one count of this clone. The chain recombines TRBV11-2 with TRBJ2-7, with 7 bases identical to TRBD2. Germline CDR1 and CDR2: SGHAT and FQNNGV. This CDR3 has 16 amino acids. The junction had 12 bases not matched to a gene; V was cut back by 5 bases and J by 2 bases. CDR3 in DNA: TGTGCCAGCAGCCCACGGGTTGAGCGGGGCCCCTACGAGCAGTACTTC. Its translation: CASSPRVERGPYEQYF.

This chain uses TRBV28 with TRBJ1-2; 12 positions agree with TRBD1. This CDR3 is built from 14 residues. In germline, CDR1 is MDHEN, CDR2 SYDVKM. The V gene end was trimmed by 5 bases and the J gene end by 8 bases; junction bases not matched to a gene: 6. The CDR3 sequence: CASSAGTGGVGYTF. The CDR3 coding sequence is TGTGCCAGCAGTGCCGGGACAGGGGGCGTCGGCTACACCTTC.